This section outlines one TCR beta chain sequence together with its context. The antigen remains undetermined. Separate from the approximately 720-subject first cohort, the roughly 120-subject validation cohort was the one that the donors belonged to. The record originates from a study of cytomegalovirus exposure and HLA in healthy donors. The wider study: Both the 120 validation repertoires and the 550 to 750 first-cohort repertoires used the same platform, as reported by a later analysis. Findings and limits, study-wide: Over 150 TCR beta chains were listed as cytomegalovirus-associated.

Germline loops: CDR1 GTSNPN, CDR2 SVGIG (reference sequence). Trimming cost V 3 bases and J 5 bases; bases outside gene matches: 4. The CDR3 has 13 amino acids. The repertoire was sequenced with immunoSEQ multiplex PCR; TCRdb's copy has only in-frame clones and lacks some. The data show about 76,000 clones, 90% to 95% seen once. The specimen was PBMCs. This chain connects TRBV30 to TRBJ2-1; 7 bases align to TRBD2. This receptor was obtained from a woman aged 18-35 years in good health and CMV-seropositive. CDR3 in amino acids: CAWSPGRDNEQFF. The CDR3 nucleotides are TGTGCCTGGAGCCCAGGGAGGGACAATGAGCAGTTCTTC.